The 30 T cell receptor beta chains reported below all come from one sample, sequenced in a study of patients and donors after allogeneic stem cell transplantation. TCRdb independently ran MiXCR on the RT-PCR reads; one entry per CDR3 protein. The table has roughly 880,000 distinct CDR3 sequences, under 20% seen once; the top ten hold around 6%. Sequenced: blood, either unsorted or a sorted T cell fraction (not recorded which). These receptors were collected from a human donor who was either an allogeneic HSCT recipient or a stem cell or donor lymphocyte infusion donor (not recorded which). It is not recorded whose cells these are; they may come from a transplant donor.

With regard to this clonotype: One junction end disagrees with the germline gene, perhaps due to a read error. This chain connects TRBV20-1 to TRBJ1-2; TRBD1 matches at 9 bases. Germline lookup yields CDR1 DFQATT and CDR2 SNEGSKA (reference sequence). The CDR3 has 15 amino acids. This CDR3 reads CSARDTGGANYGYTF. Here the CDR3 DNA reads TGCAGTGCCAGAGATACAGGGGGCGCCAACTATGGCTACACCTTC.

The V call is TRBV27, the J call TRBJ2-7; no definite D call. This CDR3 region has 13 residues. V was trimmed by 5 bases and J by 3 bases, leaving 11 bases between them. Germline CDR1 reads MNHEY; CDR2 reads SMNVEV (reference sequence). The CDR3 sequence is CASSKDRDYEQYF. The DNA for the CDR3 is TGTGCCAGCAGTAAAGATAGGGACTACGAGCAGTACTTC.

This clonotype was seen many times. The chain couples TRBV7-9 to TRBJ2-5, with D perhaps TRBD1 (5 bases). There are 14 residues in the CDR3. The germline V and J ends were trimmed by 5 bases and 3 bases, with 13 bases remaining between them. The germline V gene has CDR1 SEHNR and CDR2 FQNEAQ (reference sequence). CDR3 region: CASSVGASEETQYF. The CDR3 coding sequence is TGTGCCAGCAGCGTAGGGGCATCTGAAGAGACCCAGTACTTC.

The chain employs TRBV5-4 and TRBJ2-7; D is unresolved. Germline CDR1 SGHNT, CDR2 YYREEE (reference sequence). This CDR3 is built from 15 residues. Trimming cost V 3 bases and J 3 bases, with 16 bases left between them. Written as DNA, the CDR3 is TGTGCCAGCAGCTCCCTCGTCGGCAGCTTCTACGAGCAGTACTTC. Its protein product is CASSSLVGSFYEQYF.

The chain uses TRBV7-9 and TRBJ2-6; tentative D call: TRBD2 (6 bases). Germline CDR1 and CDR2: SEHNR and FQNEAQ (reference sequence). Trimming removed 11 bases at V and 4 bases at J, with 12 bases between. CDR3 length: 13 amino acids. The CDR3 here is CAGRDSGANVLTF. Here the CDR3 DNA reads TGTGCCGGACGGGACTCCGGGGCCAACGTCCTGACTTTC.

This clonotype was counted between two and nine times. In DNA form, the CDR3 reads TGTGCCAGCAGTTACCGACCTGGACAGGCCGCCTCTGGAAACACCATATATTTT. This sequence encodes CASSYRPGQAASGNTIYF. This chain joins TRBV6-5 and TRBJ1-3; 7 bases are a match to TRBD1. The ends lost 2 bases at V and 0 bases at J; junction bases unmatched: 10. The CDR3 spans 18 residues. Germline V CDR1 and CDR2: MNHEY, SVGAGI.

This clonotype was found many times. The chain joins TRBV2 to TRBJ2-7; D gene uncertain. This CDR3 region has 11 residues. The ends were cut back, 4 bases at V and 2 bases at J, with 3 bases in the middle. Germline V CDR1 and CDR2: SNHLY, FYNNEI. The CDR3 sequence: CASSVTYEQYF. Here the CDR3 DNA reads TGTGCCAGCAGTGTCACCTACGAGCAGTACTTC.

In this sample, this clonotype turned up many times. The J gene is TRBJ1-1, the V gene TRBV12-3 or TRBV12-4; D is unresolved. The V and J ends lost 6 bases and 0 bases respectively, with 8 bases between them. This CDR3 contains 13 residues. The CDR3, as DNA: TGTGCCAGCAGCCCGTTCCTGAACACTGAAGCTTTCTTT. Its translation is CASSPFLNTEAFF.

The CDR3 spells CSATEHRGNEQYF. CDR3 sequence (DNA): TGCAGTGCTACGGAGCACAGGGGAAACGAGCAGTACTTC. This chain uses TRBV20-1 with TRBJ2-7; TRBD1 aligns across 7 bases. V shed 4 bases and J 5 bases; nucleotides not matched to a gene: 8. The V gene's germline CDR1 is DFQATT and CDR2 SNEGSKA (reference sequence). This CDR3 has 13 amino acids.

CDR3 nucleotides: TGTGCCAGCGGCCGACTAAGAGACATTCAGTACTTC. It translates to CASGRLRDIQYF. The chain uses TRBV12-3 or TRBV12-4 and TRBJ2-4; D is perhaps TRBD2 (5 bases). CDR3 length equals 12 residues. The ends were cut back, 8 bases at V and 8 bases at J, with 13 bases in the middle.

This clonotype was found many times. The germline gene is not matched at one end of the junction; a read error may be the cause. This sequence joins TRBV6-1 and TRBJ1-1; 7 bases agree with TRBD1. Germline values: CDR1 MNHNS, CDR2 SASEGT. There are 14 residues in the CDR3. CDR3 sequence reads: CASSRGQLNTEAFF. DNA of the CDR3: TGCGCCAGCAGCCGGGGACAGTTGAACACTGAAGCTTTCTTT.

This clonotype was counted ten times or more. This rearrangement joins TRBV20-1 to TRBJ2-5; 7 bases align to TRBD2. Trimming removed 6 bases from V and 1 base from J; junction bases left unmatched: 11. The germline V gene has CDR1 DFQATT and CDR2 SNEGSKA (reference sequence). This CDR3 region has 15 residues. Here the CDR3 reads CSAKSLASFQETQYF. In DNA, the CDR3 is TGCAGTGCAAAATCACTAGCGAGTTTCCAAGAGACCCAGTACTTC.

The V and J genes are TRBV14 and TRBJ1-2, with unresolved D. The CDR3 has 16 amino acids. Between the trimmed V and J ends, which lost 1 base and 0 bases, there was a span of 12 bases. Germline V gene data show CDR1 as SGHDN and CDR2 as FVKESK. The CDR3 coding sequence is TGTGCCAGCAGCCAAGTACAGATCATTCCTAACTATGGCTACACCTTC. It yields the protein CASSQVQIIPNYGYTF. The variable domain in full, completed from reference TRBV14 and TRBJ1-2, reads EAGVTQFPSHSVIEKGQTVTLRCDPISGHDNLYWYRRVMGKEIKFLLHFVKESKQDESGMPNNRFLAERTGGTYSTLKVQPAELEDSGVYFCASSQVQIIPNYGYTFGSGTRLTVV.

This clonotype was observed a few times. The genes are TRBV4-1 and TRBJ2-1; TRBD2 agrees at 9 bases. Germline loops: CDR1 MGHRA, CDR2 YSYEKL. This CDR3 is 21 amino acids long. Losses at the gene ends were 1 base for V and 3 bases for J; bases not matched to a gene: 19. This chain's CDR3 is CASSQGGGVGSGSYDYNEQFF. Here the CDR3 DNA reads TGCGCCAGCAGCCAAGGTGGGGGGGTTGGTAGCGGGAGTTACGACTACAATGAGCAGTTCTTC.

This clonotype was detected only a few times. V and J are TRBV9 and TRBJ2-3, with 11 nucleotides matching TRBD2. V dropped 0 bases and J dropped 10; count of bases not matched to a gene: 7. In germline, CDR1 is SGDLS, CDR2 YYNGEE. The CDR3 is made up of 15 amino acids. The DNA of the CDR3 is TGTGCCAGCAGCGTAGATCTTAGCGGGGGGGCCGCGCAGTATTTT. It codes for CASSVDLSGGAAQYF.

This clonotype was seen many times. V is TRBV9 and J is TRBJ2-5, with 10 bases aligning to TRBD2. Germline loops: CDR1 SGDLS, CDR2 YYNGEE. Trimming removed 7 bases from V and 3 bases from J; junction bases left unmatched: 3. This CDR3 spans 13 amino acids. CDR3 sequence (DNA): TGTGCCAGCTCCGGACTAGCGGAAGAGACCCAGTACTTC. This gives the protein CASSGLAEETQYF.

In this sample, this clonotype turned up a few times. V and J are TRBV20-1 and TRBJ1-1; TRBD1 matches at 8 bases. V shed 4 bases, J shed 11 bases, and the junction held 9 bases outside the gene matches. The germline CDR1 and CDR2 sequences are DFQATT and SNEGSKA (reference sequence). The CDR3 runs 12 residues. The CDR3 DNA is TGCAGTGCTACAAAACAGGGGGTAATGGCTTTCTTT. It is translated as CSATKQGVMAFF.

This clonotype was counted between two and nine times. V gene TRBV6-1 combines with J gene TRBJ1-2, with TRBD1 as a possible D gene (6 bases). The CDR3 runs 13 residues. The V gene lost 7 bases and the J gene lost 5 bases, with 14 bases spanning the gap. Germline values: CDR1 MNHNS, CDR2 SASEGT. CDR3 sequence reads: CASNPGAAYGYTF. Written as DNA, the CDR3 is TGTGCCAGCAACCCGGGGGCGGCGTATGGCTACACCTTC.

This clonotype came up a few times. The chain employs TRBV20-1 and TRBJ2-1; D remains unclear. Germline assignment: CDR1 DFQATT and CDR2 SNEGSKA (reference sequence). This CDR3 has 12 residues. The ends were cut back, 5 bases at V and 5 bases at J, with 10 bases in the middle. DNA of the CDR3: TGCAGTGCTCCCATTCTAAACAATGAGCAGTTCTTC. As protein: CSAPILNNEQFF.

The J gene is TRBJ1-5, the V gene TRBV5-6; a weak D match, TRBD1 (6 bases). The CDR3 covers 16 residues. The germline CDR1 and CDR2 sequences are SGHDT and YYEEEE. Trimming removed 4 bases at V and 4 bases at J, with 18 bases between. CDR3 protein: CASSRTEFGRNQPQHF. CDR3 bases: TGTGCCAGCAGCAGGACAGAGTTTGGCAGAAATCAGCCCCAGCATTTT.

This clonotype was detected only a few times. The chain employs TRBV27 and TRBJ1-5, with D unclear. This CDR3 spans 13 amino acids. Germline CDR1 and CDR2: MNHEY and SMNVEV (reference sequence). Trimming took 6 bases from V and 6 from J, leaving 12 bases between them. The CDR3 region is CASSSDGSQPQHF. For the CDR3, the DNA is TGTGCCAGCAGCTCCGATGGGAGTCAGCCCCAGCATTTT.

J is TRBJ1-2 and V is TRBV12-3 or TRBV12-4; D might be TRBD1 (6 bases). CDR3 length: 13 residues. V dropped 7 bases and J dropped 5 bases, with 14 bases sitting between them. In DNA, the CDR3 is TGTGCCAGCAACAATAAGGGGGGGTATGGCTACACCTTC. Translation: CASNNKGGYGYTF.

CDR3 sequence reads: CASSQAVAGERNGYTF. The CDR3 DNA is TGTGCCAGCAGCCAAGCGGTGGCTGGGGAAAGGAATGGCTACACCTTC. V usage is TRBV3-1 and J usage is TRBJ1-2; D unresolved. The V end was cut by 1 base, the J end by 6 bases, with 18 bases between. Germline V CDR1 and CDR2: LGHDT, YNNKEL (reference sequence). The CDR3 consists of 16 residues.

In this sample, this clonotype turned up a few times. The chain uses TRBV3-1 and TRBJ2-2, with D maybe TRBD1 (6 bases). V dropped 4 bases and J dropped 1 base, with 13 bases sitting between them. This CDR3 is built from 16 residues. CDR1 is LGHDT and CDR2 is YNNKEL in the germline V gene (reference sequence). The CDR3 region is CASSLRGGKNTGELFF. CDR3 DNA: TGTGCCAGCAGCCTAAGAGGGGGAAAGAACACCGGGGAGCTGTTTTTT.

This rearrangement joins TRBV14 to TRBJ1-5, with 7 positions matching TRBD1. Germline loops: CDR1 SGHDN, CDR2 FVKESK. V trimming: 4 bases; J trimming: 9 bases; junction bases outside the gene matches: 12. This CDR3 comprises 15 residues. CDR3 loop: CASSPTGRGDRPQHF. DNA of the CDR3: TGTGCCAGCAGCCCGACAGGGAGGGGGGACAGGCCCCAGCATTTT.

The chain has TRBV5-1 and TRBJ2-1, with D possibly being TRBD2 (5 bases). The CDR3 sequence is 13 residues long. V was shortened by 3 bases and J by 4 bases, with 8 bases between the two germline ends. The germline gives CDR1 SGHRS, CDR2 YFSETQ. The DNA of the CDR3 is TGCGCCAGCAGCTCGGACTTATACAATGAGCAGTTCTTC. Its protein is CASSSDLYNEQFF.

The chain recombines TRBV9 with TRBJ2-2; no clear D. Trimming removed 2 bases from V and 7 bases from J, with 6 bases in between. Looked up from germline, CDR1 is SGDLS and CDR2 is YYNGEE. CDR3 length: 12 amino acids. The CDR3 DNA is TGTGCCAGCAGCGTGGAGTACGGGGAGCTGTTTTTT. This gives the protein CASSVEYGELFF.

This clonotype was picked up many times. The chain joins TRBV12-3 or TRBV12-4 to TRBJ1-2, with D uncertain. Trimming cost V 6 bases and J 5 bases, with 13 bases left between them. The CDR3 contains 13 residues. Here the CDR3 DNA reads TGTGCCAGCAGACAACTTGTTGGTTATGGCTACACCTTC. As protein: CASRQLVGYGYTF.

CDR3 sequence (DNA): TGCAGTGCGCGGCATCCTGGCTATGGCTACACCTTC. Protein: CSARHPGYGYTF. The chain combines TRBV20-1 with TRBJ1-2; no reliable D call. CDR1 DFQATT and CDR2 SNEGSKA come from the germline V gene (reference sequence). This CDR3 spans 12 amino acids. Trimming took off 6 bases at V and 4 bases at J, with 12 bases between the two ends.

This clonotype was picked up a small number of times. The V and J genes are TRBV2 and TRBJ2-7, with unresolved D. The CDR3 covers 14 residues. CDR1 and CDR2 from the germline V gene are SNHLY and FYNNEI. Trimming left V 6 bases short and J 1 base short, with 13 bases between. CDR3 DNA sequence: TGTGCCAGCAGCCTGGAGAACAGATCCTACGAGCAGTACTTC. Translated: CASSLENRSYEQYF.